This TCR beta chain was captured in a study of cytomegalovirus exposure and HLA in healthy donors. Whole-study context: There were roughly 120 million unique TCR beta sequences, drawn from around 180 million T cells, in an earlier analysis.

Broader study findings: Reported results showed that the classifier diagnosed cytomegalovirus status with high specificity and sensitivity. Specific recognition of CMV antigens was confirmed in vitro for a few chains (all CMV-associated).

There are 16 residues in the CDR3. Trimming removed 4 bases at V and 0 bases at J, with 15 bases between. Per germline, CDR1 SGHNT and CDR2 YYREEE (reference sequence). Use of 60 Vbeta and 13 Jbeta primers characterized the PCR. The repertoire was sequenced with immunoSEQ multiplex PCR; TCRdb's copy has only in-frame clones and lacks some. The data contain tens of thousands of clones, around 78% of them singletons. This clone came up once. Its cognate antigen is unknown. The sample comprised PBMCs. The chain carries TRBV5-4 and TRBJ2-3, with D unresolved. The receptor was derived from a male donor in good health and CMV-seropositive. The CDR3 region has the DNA TGTGCCAGCAGCGCTCGGGTTCTTAGTAGCACAGATACGCAGTATTTT. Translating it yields CASSARVLSSTDTQYF.